Below, 24 T cell receptor beta chains from the same sample are listed, as sequenced in a study of T cells in Graves' hyperthyroidism and ophthalmopathy. Researchers amplified the TCR beta CDR3 regions from RNA transcripts. The HTBI primer set served for first-round RT-PCR of the TCR CDR3. TCRdb fed the multiplex PCR reads into MiXCR, producing one record per CDR3 protein. The table has roughly 550,000 distinct CDR3 sequences, 16% seen once. Sequencing was performed on blood. The receptors come from a woman aged 25 to 39 with Graves' ophthalmopathy.

Of note for this clonotype: A single base separates this from a much larger clone, so it may be a read error. This chain connects TRBV20-1 to TRBJ2-1; 8 positions agree with TRBD1. The CDR3 has 15 amino acids. Germline loops: CDR1 DFQATT, CDR2 SNEGSKA (reference sequence). CDR3 region: CSARLGTGSYNEQSF. In DNA, the CDR3 is TGCAGTGCTAGACTCGGGACAGGCTCCTACAATGAGCAGTCCTTC.

This clonotype was counted ten times or more. V and J are TRBV20-1 and TRBJ2-3; TRBD2 agrees at 10 bases. This CDR3 contains 16 residues. CDR1 is DFQATT and CDR2 is SNEGSKA in the germline V gene (reference sequence). V shed 3 bases and J 0 bases; nucleotides not matched to a gene: 6. For the CDR3, the DNA is TGCAGTGCTAGCAAGCGGGAGGGCCTCAGCACAGATACGCAGTATTTT. It yields the protein CSASKREGLSTDTQYF.

Many counts were recorded for this clonotype. CDR3 nucleotide sequence: TGTGCCAGCAGCTTAGATCGGTGGGGTTCCTACAATGAGCAGTTCTTC. The encoded protein is CASSLDRWGSYNEQFF. The V call is TRBV11-3, the J call TRBJ2-1; D is uncertain. This CDR3 has 16 residues. CDR1 is SGHNT, CDR2 YENEEA, per germline. V was cut by 0 bases and J by 1 base, with 10 bases left in between.

This clonotype was seen a handful of times. This could be a read error, since a much larger clone is one nucleotide away. The rearrangement links TRBV12-3 or TRBV12-4 to TRBJ2-7, with 12 bases identical to TRBD2. The CDR3 runs to 14 residues. CDR3 DNA sequence: TGTGTCAGCAGTTCTAGCGGGAGGGCGCGGGAGCAGTACTTC. Translation: CVSSSSGRAREQYF.

This clonotype was picked up a small number of times. The rearrangement uses TRBV19 and TRBJ2-2, with D perhaps TRBD1 or TRBD2 (5 bases each). Between the trimmed V and J ends, which lost 6 bases and 0 bases, there was a span of 32 bases. Germline V gene lookup returns CDR1 LNHDA and CDR2 SQIVND (reference sequence). The CDR3 is made up of 22 amino acids. The CDR3 reads CASRRWLIRDRARPANTGELFF. In DNA form, the CDR3 reads TGTGCCAGTAGACGGTGGTTGATCCGGGACCGCGCGCGGCCCGCGAACACCGGGGAGCTGTTTTTT.

A remark on this clonotype: This clone may be a read error of a much larger clone one base away. The chain carries TRBV3-1 and TRBJ1-1, with a tentative D call TRBD1 (6 bases). CDR3 length: 15 amino acids. Germline V gene lookup returns CDR1 LGHDT and CDR2 YNNKEL (reference sequence). CDR3 coding DNA: TGTGCCAGCAGCCAGCACAGGGAGGGGAACACTGAAGATTTCTTT. This encodes CASSQHREGNTEDFF.

This clonotype has a count of ten or more. The chain couples TRBV18 to TRBJ2-5; tentatively, D is TRBD1 or TRBD2 (5 bases each). The CDR3 extends over 14 amino acids. Trimming took off 2 bases at V and 5 bases at J, with 12 bases between the two ends. The germline gives CDR1 KGHSH, CDR2 LQKENI. The CDR3 region is CASSPRGDRETQYF. The DNA for the CDR3 is TGTGCCAGCTCACCAAGAGGGGACCGGGAGACCCAGTACTTC.

V and J are TRBV20-1 and TRBJ1-6; D perhaps matches TRBD1 (5 bases). This CDR3 comprises 15 residues. The germline V gene encodes CDR1 DFQATT and CDR2 SNEGSKA (reference sequence). Trimming took 0 bases from V and 3 from J, leaving 9 bases between them. The CDR3 sequence is CSARDHDSYNSPLHF. The CDR3 DNA reads as TGCAGTGCTAGAGATCACGACAGCTATAATTCACCCCTCCACTTT.

V is TRBV28 and J is TRBJ1-4, with a possible D match to TRBD1 (6 bases). Germline lookup yields CDR1 MDHEN and CDR2 SYDVKM. The CDR3 totals 14 residues. Trimming left V 6 bases short and J 6 bases short, with 14 bases between. The CDR3 sequence is CASSRRDMHEKLFF. In nucleotides, the CDR3 is TGTGCCAGCAGCCGCCGGGACATGCATGAAAAACTGTTTTTT.

The chain carries TRBV20-1 and TRBJ2-3; D is undetermined. Germline V gene sequence: CDR1 DFQATT, CDR2 SNEGSKA (reference sequence). This CDR3 comprises 12 residues. V was pared by 3 bases and J by 10 bases, with 14 bases between. The chain's CDR3 is CSASGLGLAQYF. The CDR3 nucleotides are TGCAGTGCTAGTGGGCTCGGTTTAGCGCAGTATTTT.

The V and J genes are TRBV6-2 or TRBV6-3 and TRBJ1-2; TRBD1 matches 12 bases. V lost 2 bases, J lost 7 bases, and 5 bases stayed unmatched. Germline V CDR1 and CDR2: MNHEY, SVGEGT. This CDR3 has 15 amino acids. The chain's CDR3 is CASSYGTGGRRGYTF. The CDR3, as DNA: TGTGCCAGCAGTTACGGGACAGGGGGCAGGCGTGGCTACACCTTC.

This chain connects TRBV6-2 or TRBV6-3 to TRBJ1-2; D is unresolved. Trimming stripped 6 bases from V and 7 bases from J, with 12 bases between. Germline V gene lookup returns CDR1 MNHEY and CDR2 SVGEGT. The CDR3 contains 12 residues. Here the CDR3 DNA reads TGTGCCAGCAGAGACGCGGTTTCTGGCTACACCTTC. Residues: CASRDAVSGYTF.

The gene calls are TRBV25-1 and TRBJ2-1, with 7 bases that match TRBD2. The CDR3 is 16 amino acids. Germline trimming cut 6 bases from V and 6 bases from J; bases unmatched to any gene: 14. Germline values: CDR1 MGHDK, CDR2 SYGVNS. In DNA form, the CDR3 reads TGTGCCAGCAGAGTGGCGGGAGCCCCCCCCTCCAATGAGCAGTTCTTC. This gives the protein CASRVAGAPPSNEQFF.

This clonotype was seen a few times. The chain couples TRBV19 to TRBJ1-2; TRBD1 might be the D (6 bases). Germline assignment: CDR1 LNHDA and CDR2 SQIVND (reference sequence). V lost 4 bases to trimming and J lost 3 bases, with 18 bases between them. CDR3 length: 16 residues. The CDR3 DNA reads TGTGCCAGTAGTACCTATGGGACACGGCGAGACTATGGCTACACCTTC. This gives the protein CASSTYGTRRDYGYTF.

This clonotype was seen a handful of times. The chain links TRBV11-2 to TRBJ2-7, with D perhaps matching TRBD1 (6 bases). The CDR3 extends over 15 amino acids. The V and J ends lost 2 bases and 3 bases respectively, with 14 bases between them. In germline, CDR1 is SGHAT, CDR2 FQNNGV. CDR3 DNA sequence: TGTGCCAGCAGCTTATATGGGGGCGCAGGCTACGAGCAGTACTTC. Translating gives CASSLYGGAGYEQYF.

This clonotype was seen many times. This sequence joins TRBV10-3 and TRBJ1-2, with D perhaps matching TRBD1 (5 bases). The CDR3 length is 18 residues. Germline CDR1 ENHRY, CDR2 SYGVKD. Trimming removed 7 bases at V and 0 bases at J, with 24 bases between. CDR3 DNA: TGTGCCATCACCGGGACCACGGGCCTCCGGCTTACTAACTATGGCTACACCTTC. Amino acids: CAITGTTGLRLTNYGYTF.

This clonotype was counted ten times or more. The chain joins TRBV11-1 to TRBJ2-6, with D uncertain. The germline V gene has CDR1 SGHAT and CDR2 FQDESV (reference sequence). CDR3 length: 14 amino acids. The V end was cut by 5 bases, the J end by 4 bases, with 9 bases between. Here the CDR3 DNA reads TGTGCCAGCAGCCATATGTCCGGGGCCAACGTCCTGACTTTC. It specifies CASSHMSGANVLTF. The full variable domain, with the rest looked up from reference TRBV11-1 and TRBJ2-6, is EAEVAQSPRYKITEKSQAVAFWCDPISGHATLYWYRQILGQGPELLVQFQDESVVDDSQLPKDRFSAERLKGVDSTLKIQPAELGDSAMYLCASSHMSGANVLTFGAGSRLTVL.

There are many counts of this clonotype. The chain recombines TRBV6-1 with TRBJ1-2, with 9 bases lining up with TRBD1. From germline, CDR1 is MNHNS and CDR2 SASEGT. With 5 bases clipped from V and 6 bases from J, the junction kept 1 base outside the gene matches. The CDR3 runs to 12 residues. The CDR3 region has the DNA TGTGCCAGCAGTCGGGACAGGGATGGCTACACCTTC. This gives the protein CASSRDRDGYTF.

This clonotype was found many times. The CDR3 loop reads CASSLADTGVWNTEAFF. The CDR3, as DNA: TGTGCCAGCAGCTTAGCGGATACAGGGGTGTGGAACACTGAAGCTTTCTTT. The V gene is TRBV7-9, the J gene TRBJ1-1; 7 bases agree with TRBD1. The junction had 8 bases not matched to a gene; V was cut back by 0 bases and J by 1 base. Germline CDR1 is SEHNR and CDR2 is FQNEAQ (reference sequence). CDR3 size: 17 residues.

This clonotype was seen ten or more times. The chain carries TRBV5-1 and TRBJ2-3, with a possible D match to TRBD2 (5 bases). The CDR3 covers 14 residues. V gave up 7 bases and J gave up 0 bases, with 12 bases separating them. The V gene's germline CDR1 is SGHRS and CDR2 YFSETQ. The CDR3 nucleotides are TGCGCCAGCGCGGACTCTGCTAGCACAGATACGCAGTATTTT. Its protein is CASADSASTDTQYF. The variable domain in full, completed from reference TRBV5-1 and TRBJ2-3, reads KAGVTQTPRYLIKTRGQQVTLSCSPISGHRSVSWYQQTPGQGLQFLFEYFSETQRNKGNFPGRFSGRQFSNSRSEMNVSTLELGDSALYLCASADSASTDTQYFGPGTRLTVL.

The rearrangement links TRBV19 to TRBJ2-3; D might be TRBD2 (5 bases). The ends were cut back, 8 bases at V and 3 bases at J, with 18 bases in the middle. Germline values: CDR1 LNHDA, CDR2 SQIVND (reference sequence). The CDR3 totals 15 residues. This CDR3 reads CASSPTGRVTDTQYF. Here the CDR3 DNA reads TGTGCCAGTTCGCCCACGGGGAGAGTGACAGATACGCAGTATTTT.

Notes on this clonotype: A read error is likely, as this CDR3 ends without the conserved phenylalanine or tryptophan. The rearrangement links TRBV20-1 to TRBJ2-2; D perhaps matches TRBD2 (6 bases). Germline-derived CDR1 and CDR2 are DFQATT and SNEGSKA (reference sequence). This CDR3 spans 15 amino acids. Trimming removed 1 base at V and 5 bases at J, with 14 bases between. CDR3 in DNA: TGCAGTGCTAGAGTCGGGAGCCGCCGGACCGGGGAGCTGTTTCTT. This codes for CSARVGSRRTGELFL.

Written as DNA, the CDR3 is TGTGCCAGCAGGCCTACTCCCGGGACTAGCTCCAGCTCCTACAATGAGCAGTTCTTC. Amino acid sequence: CASRPTPGTSSSSYNEQFF. V usage is TRBV28 and J usage is TRBJ2-1; TRBD2 matches 9 bases. CDR1 is MDHEN and CDR2 is SYDVKM in the germline V gene. The ends lost 6 bases at V and 0 bases at J; junction bases unmatched: 15. The CDR3 runs to 19 residues.

The CDR3 DNA sequence: TGCAGTGCTTCACAGGGGGCGATAAGAGAAAAACTGTTTTTT. It specifies CSASQGAIREKLFF. The chain joins TRBV20-1 to TRBJ1-4; 9 nucleotides match TRBD1. The J segment lost 8 bases and the V segment lost 5 bases, leaving 9 bases of the junction unmatched. Germline V gene sequence: CDR1 DFQATT, CDR2 SNEGSKA (reference sequence). The CDR3 length is 14 residues.